This TCR beta chain is from a study of cytomegalovirus exposure and HLA in healthy donors. In regard to this clone: As yet, its antigen is unknown.

Study observations and caveats: Across HLA loci, a later analysis found differing TCR association rates, with DRB1 most and HLA-C fewest. There were reportedly fewer N-insertions in an Asian-associated ancestry cluster than the roughly 610-donor mean, in a later analysis.

V was clipped by 0 bases and J by 9 bases, with 12 bases between them. The CDR3 length is 14 residues. Germline V gene data show CDR1 as LNHNV and CDR2 as YYDKDF (reference sequence). Use of 60 Vbeta and 13 Jbeta primers characterized the PCR. Repertoires were generated with immunoSEQ multiplex PCR, while TCRdb's copy carries only in-frame clones and drops some. The sample has 80,000 to 100,000 clones, 75% to 85% seen once. Sequencing was performed on PBMCs. The TCR originated in a male donor in good health and CMV-seropositive. The chain uses TRBV15 and TRBJ1-5, with D maybe TRBD1 (5 bases). Here the CDR3 DNA reads TGTGCCACCAGCAGAGATAAGGGGCGAGGGCCCCAGCATTTT. It translates to CATSRDKGRGPQHF.